What follows are 31 T cell receptor beta chains derived from one specimen sequenced in a study of control samples from healthy donors and cancer patients. Only in-frame clones appear in the TCRdb table, and some are missing; sequencing was by immunoSEQ multiplex PCR. The sample has some 51,000 clones; about 96% are singletons. Sequencing was performed on blood. The source is a woman in her late teens or twenties in good health.

The rearrangement links TRBV18 to TRBJ1-1, with 9 bases lining up with TRBD1. CDR3 length: 15 residues. Unmatched junction bases numbered 7, after V lost 4 bases and J lost 4 bases. Germline-derived CDR1 and CDR2 are KGHSH and LQKENI. CDR3 in DNA: TGTGCCAGCTCACAAGGACAGGGACAGGGCACTGAAGCTTTCTTT. It is translated as CASSQGQGQGTEAFF.

This chain links TRBV27 with TRBJ1-2; D is possibly TRBD1 (5 bases). This CDR3 comprises 18 residues. V dropped 5 bases and J dropped 6 bases, with 28 bases sitting between them. Per germline, CDR1 MNHEY and CDR2 SMNVEV (reference sequence). CDR3 region: CASSPGPREVPALDGYTF. The CDR3 region has the DNA TGTGCCAGCAGTCCGGGACCCCGTGAAGTTCCCGCCCTGGATGGCTACACCTTC.

This rearrangement joins TRBV14 to TRBJ2-1, with no clear D. Germline-derived CDR1 and CDR2 are SGHDN and FVKESK. The V gene lost 0 bases and the J gene lost 3 bases, with 12 bases spanning the gap. The CDR3 is made up of 16 amino acids. The chain's CDR3 is CASSQDRIYDYNEQFF. The CDR3 nucleotides are TGTGCCAGCAGCCAAGATAGGATCTACGACTACAATGAGCAGTTCTTC.

This chain's CDR3 is CASSLLDLSGNTIYF. The CDR3 bases are TGTGCCAGCAGCTTGCTGGATCTCTCTGGAAACACCATATATTTT. The chain couples TRBV5-6 to TRBJ1-3; D remains ambiguous. This CDR3 is built from 15 residues. Trimming took 1 base from V and 0 from J, leaving 8 bases between them. Germline V gene lookup returns CDR1 SGHDT and CDR2 YYEEEE.

The J gene is TRBJ2-3, the V gene TRBV19; TRBD1 matches 9 bases. The CDR3 sequence is 16 residues long. The J segment lost 0 bases and the V segment lost 9 bases, leaving 10 bases of the junction unmatched. Looked up from germline, CDR1 is LNHDA and CDR2 is SQIVND (reference sequence). The CDR3 loop reads CASRGQGLLSTDTQYF. The DNA for the CDR3 is TGTGCCAGCAGGGGACAGGGCCTCTTAAGCACAGATACGCAGTATTTT.

V usage is TRBV2 and J usage is TRBJ2-1; a possible D gene is TRBD1 (7 bases). Germline values: CDR1 SNHLY, CDR2 FYNNEI. CDR3 length: 13 amino acids. V lost 9 bases to trimming and J lost 8 bases, with 17 bases between them. CDR3 DNA: TGTGCCAGTCAGGGGGGATTTCGCGATGAGCAGTTCTTC. Protein: CASQGGFRDEQFF.

The chain couples TRBV7-9 to TRBJ1-1; D remains ambiguous. The germline gives CDR1 SEHNR, CDR2 FQNEAQ (reference sequence). V was pared by 5 bases and J by 3 bases, with 10 bases between. The CDR3 runs 13 residues. The DNA of the CDR3 is TGTGCCAGCAGCCCGCATTGGGACACTGAAGCTTTCTTT. It yields the protein CASSPHWDTEAFF. Full variable domain (remainder filled in from reference TRBV7-9 and TRBJ1-1): DTGVSQNPRHKITKRGQNVTFRCDPISEHNRLYWYRQTLGQGPEFLTYFQNEAQLEKSRLLSDRFSAERPKGSFSTLEIQRTEQGDSAMYLCASSPHWDTEAFFGQGTRLTVV.

This chain connects TRBV16 to TRBJ1-1; D uncertain. Trimming cost V 2 bases and J 3 bases, with 7 bases left between them. The CDR3 is made up of 13 amino acids. Germline lookup yields CDR1 KGHSY and CDR2 FQNENV. The CDR3 sequence is CASSQQEYTEAFF. CDR3 nucleotides: TGTGCCAGCAGCCAACAGGAGTACACTGAAGCTTTCTTT.

In this sample, this clone turned up a few times. The chain combines TRBV5-8 with TRBJ1-3; D gene ambiguous. The CDR3 runs 13 residues. The V end was cut by 0 bases, the J end by 5 bases, with 6 bases between. Per the germline V gene, CDR1 is SGHTS and CDR2 is YDEGEE. The CDR3 reads CASSLAQRNTIYF. As DNA, the CDR3 is TGTGCCAGCAGCTTGGCCCAAAGAAACACCATATATTTT.

The chain couples TRBV28 to TRBJ1-6, with D possibly being TRBD1 (6 bases). V lost 11 bases and J 10 bases, leaving 18 bases between the germline ends. CDR1 is MDHEN and CDR2 is SYDVKM in the germline V gene. This CDR3 comprises 13 residues. The CDR3: CASGGAPGSPLHF. Here the CDR3 DNA reads TGTGCCTCCGGGGGCGCGCCGGGATCACCCCTCCACTTT.

This rearrangement joins TRBV30 to TRBJ2-3; D call uncertain. V was cut by 8 bases and J by 3 bases, with 15 bases left in between. CDR3 length: 13 residues. The germline CDR1 and CDR2 sequences are GTSNPN and SVGIG (reference sequence). In DNA, the CDR3 is TGTGCCCTGGCGAACGGATTTACAGATACGCAGTATTTT. It specifies CALANGFTDTQYF.

The gene calls are TRBV28 and TRBJ2-7; a weak D match, TRBD2 (5 bases). This CDR3 is built from 12 residues. V gave up 7 bases and J gave up 3 bases, with 10 bases separating them. Germline assignment: CDR1 MDHEN and CDR2 SYDVKM. The CDR3 nucleotides read TGTGCCAGCAAAGGGAGTTACTACGAGCAGTACTTC. The encoded protein is CASKGSYYEQYF.

CDR3 protein: CASSEGNYGVGTDTQYF. CDR3 nucleotide sequence: TGCGCCAGCAGTGAAGGGAACTACGGTGTAGGTACAGATACGCAGTATTTT. The chain carries TRBV10-1 and TRBJ2-3, with unresolved D. The CDR3 extends over 17 amino acids. The germline V gene has CDR1 WNHNN and CDR2 SYGVQD (reference sequence). V dropped 3 bases and J dropped 3 bases, with 19 bases sitting between them.

This chain uses TRBV7-2 with TRBJ1-1; a possible D gene is TRBD1 (5 bases). Germline loops: CDR1 SGHTA, CDR2 FQGNSA. The CDR3 length is 17 residues. With 5 bases removed from V and 5 bases from J, the gap between germline ends came to 24 bases. The CDR3 nucleotides read TGTGCCAGCAGCGAAGCAGGGTTGGAGAGGTCGCGGACTGAAGCTTTCTTT. Translated: CASSEAGLERSRTEAFF.

The CDR3 nucleotides read TGTGCCAGCGAACTTTTGGGGGGGGCTGAAGCTTTCTTT. It is translated as CASELLGGAEAFF. The J gene is TRBJ1-1, the V gene TRBV28, with D possibly matching TRBD1 (5 bases). The CDR3 is 13 residues long. Between the trimmed V and J ends, which lost 8 bases and 6 bases, there was a span of 16 bases. The germline V gene has CDR1 MDHEN and CDR2 SYDVKM.

The CDR3 DNA reads as TGTGCCAGCAGTAAGGGGACCCTAAGGGTCGGGGAGCTGTTTTTT. It encodes CASSKGTLRVGELFF. This chain joins TRBV6-5 and TRBJ2-2; D may match TRBD1 or TRBD2 (5 bases each). The V gene's germline CDR1 is MNHEY and CDR2 SVGAGI. Between the trimmed V and J ends, which lost 5 bases and 7 bases, there was a span of 17 bases. This CDR3 is built from 15 residues.

The chain couples TRBV2 to TRBJ1-5; D not certain. V was clipped by 3 bases and J by 6 bases, with 6 bases between them. The CDR3 consists of 12 residues. Germline CDR1 and CDR2: SNHLY and FYNNEI. The CDR3 protein is CASSDAGQPQHF. The DNA of the CDR3 is TGTGCCAGCAGTGACGCGGGTCAGCCCCAGCATTTT.

The genes are TRBV20-1 and TRBJ2-1, with 10 positions matching TRBD2. With V trimmed by 3 bases and J by 5 bases, 4 bases remained unmatched. Germline V lookup: CDR1 DFQATT, CDR2 SNEGSKA (reference sequence). CDR3 length: 14 amino acids. This chain's CDR3 is CSASGTSGDNEQFF. As DNA, the CDR3 is TGCAGTGCTAGTGGAACTAGCGGGGACAATGAGCAGTTCTTC.

This chain uses TRBV7-9 with TRBJ1-3, with 9 bases lining up with TRBD1. The trim removed 5 bases at V and 0 bases at J, leaving 5 bases unmatched. Germline lookup yields CDR1 SEHNR and CDR2 FQNEAQ (reference sequence). CDR3 length: 16 amino acids. CDR3 DNA: TGTGCCAGCAGCGGGGGACAGGGTCTCTCTGGAAACACCATATATTTT. Residues: CASSGGQGLSGNTIYF.

The chain employs TRBV4-1 and TRBJ2-2; a possible D gene is TRBD1 (6 bases). This CDR3 contains 17 residues. V lost 4 bases to trimming and J lost 1 base, with 16 bases between them. Per the germline V gene, CDR1 is MGHRA and CDR2 is YSYEKL. CDR3: CASSRPGQTRNTGELFF. The DNA for the CDR3 is TGCGCCAGCAGCCGCCCGGGACAAACGAGGAACACCGGGGAGCTGTTTTTT.

Details on this clone: The junction does not match germline at one end; this may be a read error. The chain has TRBV5-1 and TRBJ2-1; 9 nucleotides align to TRBD2. Germline V gene lookup returns CDR1 SGHRS and CDR2 YFSETQ. The CDR3 contains 15 residues. In nucleotides, the CDR3 is TGCGCCCGCAGCGGGGCCGCGGGGGGGTACAATGAGCAGTTCTTC. Encoded protein: CARSGAAGGYNEQFF.

The CDR3 here is CASSGRVGTGELFF. CDR3 DNA sequence: TGTGCCAGCAGTGGGAGGGTGGGAACCGGGGAGCTGTTTTTT. J is TRBJ2-2 and V is TRBV27, with TRBD2 matching over 7 bases. The germline CDR1 and CDR2 sequences are MNHEY and SMNVEV (reference sequence). V lost 5 bases, J lost 5 bases, and 5 bases stayed unmatched. CDR3 length: 14 residues.

This clone has a single count. The chain has TRBV27 and TRBJ2-7, with D tentatively TRBD1 (5 bases). The CDR3 sequence is 11 residues long. CDR1 is MNHEY, CDR2 SMNVEV, per germline (reference sequence). Trimming pared 5 bases from V and 3 bases from J, leaving 5 bases between. For the CDR3, the DNA is TGTGCCAGCAGTACAGGCTACGAGCAGTACTTC. Protein sequence: CASSTGYEQYF.

The chain is built from TRBV6-2 or TRBV6-3 and TRBJ1-5, with D hard to call. Between the trimmed V and J ends, which lost 6 bases and 6 bases, there was a span of 12 bases. This CDR3 spans 13 amino acids. CDR1 is MNHEY, CDR2 SVGEGT, per germline. CDR3 sequence: CASSLSSGQPQHF. The CDR3 nucleotides are TGTGCCAGCAGCCTGTCGAGTGGTCAGCCCCAGCATTTT.

This chain links TRBV6-5 with TRBJ1-2; 8 positions agree with TRBD1. Trimming at V came to 6 bases and at J to 5 bases, leaving 5 bases not matched to a gene. This CDR3 region has 13 residues. Germline V gene sequence: CDR1 MNHEY, CDR2 SVGAGI. In DNA, the CDR3 is TGTGCCAGCAGCCGGGACAGGAGTTATGGCTACACCTTC. This encodes CASSRDRSYGYTF.

This clone has just one count. This chain connects TRBV6-2 or TRBV6-3 to TRBJ2-1; 9 bases agree with TRBD1. Looked up from germline, CDR1 is MNHEY and CDR2 is SVGEGT. The J segment lost 7 bases and the V segment lost 6 bases, leaving 10 bases of the junction unmatched. The CDR3 is 15 residues long. The CDR3 DNA reads TGTGCCAGCAGCCTCGGGGGACAGGGACTAAATGAGCAGTTCTTC. This translates into CASSLGGQGLNEQFF.

This clone was seen a single time. This rearrangement joins TRBV24-1 to TRBJ1-2, with a weak D call TRBD1 (6 bases). This CDR3 spans 12 amino acids. V lost 6 bases and J lost 5, with 9 bases in between. Per the germline V gene, CDR1 is KGHDR and CDR2 is SFDVKD. The CDR3 sequence: CATSLTGYGYTF. DNA of the CDR3: TGTGCCACCAGTCTAACAGGGTATGGCTACACCTTC.

The chain is built from TRBV6-5 and TRBJ1-5; 7 bases align to TRBD1. CDR3 size: 15 residues. Trimming cost V 4 bases and J 4 bases; bases outside gene matches: 7. Germline CDR1 is MNHEY and CDR2 is SVGAGI. The CDR3 DNA sequence: TGTGCCAGCAGTTCCGAGACAGGGAGAAATCAGCCCCAGCATTTT. This gives the protein CASSSETGRNQPQHF.

This chain joins TRBV29-1 and TRBJ1-1; D ambiguous. Germline loops: CDR1 SQVTM, CDR2 ANQGSEA. This CDR3 has 14 residues. V lost 5 bases and J lost 0, with 13 bases in between. The DNA of the CDR3 is TGCAGCGTTATTAAGCAGGTCATGAACACTGAAGCTTTCTTT. Translation: CSVIKQVMNTEAFF.

This chain joins TRBV29-1 and TRBJ1-2; 11 nucleotides match TRBD1. CDR3 size: 13 residues. The trim removed 8 bases at V and 7 bases at J, leaving 9 bases unmatched. Germline V gives CDR1 SQVTM, CDR2 ANQGSEA. In DNA, the CDR3 is TGCAGCTCAATGGACAGGGGGCAGAGTGGCTACACCTTC. Protein product: CSSMDRGQSGYTF.

The chain combines TRBV30 with TRBJ2-7; D is unresolved. Germline values: CDR1 GTSNPN, CDR2 SVGIG (reference sequence). The CDR3 spans 12 residues. V lost 3 bases and J 3 bases, leaving 9 bases between the germline ends. This CDR3 reads CAWSPLNYEQYF. The DNA of the CDR3 is TGTGCCTGGAGCCCTCTTAACTACGAGCAGTACTTC.